The entry below describes one TCR beta chain. Its specific antigen is unknown. Within one base of it there is no much larger clone, and no base qualities were kept. The library was generated by the immunoSEQ multiplex PCR assay. DNA from the CD4+ T cells that had been cultured and isolated underwent TCR beta CDR3 sequencing. The authors processed their data as follows. Non-productive TCR sequences were removed, reads were trimmed to the CDR3 region, and CDR3s of at least 7 amino acids were retained. The MANAFEST web app was used to identify antigen-specific clonotypes by comparing expansion in peptide wells with expansion in reference cultures. To count as positive, a clone had to show expansion at FDR<0.05 compared with the reference and with all other wells, an odds ratio above 5, and a frequency above 0.1% in two replicate wells. Clonotypes significantly expanded in SARS-CoV-2 spike wells and in at least one common cold coronavirus spike condition were defined as cross-reactive. CDR3 similarity was assessed by Levenshtein distance using the stringdist R package, and unrooted trees were constructed with ape in R 3.6.1. Drawn from immuneACCESS, this table holds only the in-frame rearrangements with V and J called that TCRdb kept. Clones are partly lost; checked studies trace under half to an unresolved V gene and leave the rest unexplained. The V and J calls and clone size come from that table; D and trimming were worked out from the DNA. The sample records some 31,000 clones, around 72% of which are singletons. In total, the top ten clones hold more than 6.5% of the sample.

The sample comes from a study of vaccination effects on CD4 cells after COVID-19 (dated by TCRdb to 2021 to 2024). About the study as a whole: To identify antigen-specific CD4+ T cell clonotypes by their expansion, the ViraFEST assay first stimulated PBMC with viral peptide pools and then applied TCR sequencing. After vaccination, three convalescent patients were sampled both early (day +14) and late (day +241, +227, +161 respectively). Post-vaccine samples across the study were collected a median of 72 days after the second dose, with a range of 14 to 241. Approximately 2 million PBMC per well were cultured with 8.5 to 10 ug/ml peptides in IMDM containing around 5.3% human AB serum, approximately 9.9 IU/ml IL-2 and gentamicin. SARS-CoV-2 spike-specific CD4+ TCR repertoires from before and after mRNA vaccination were compared in COVID-19 convalescent patients and in infection-naive vaccine recipients. A total of nine to ten COVID-19 convalescent patients and a few SARS-CoV-2-naive healthy vaccine recipients were included in the full study. The Oncomine TCR Beta short-read assay on an Illumina iSeq 100 was used to sequence cultures from other donors in the study. General conclusions and limits of the study: In convalescent patients, the post-vaccine spike-reactive repertoire consisted mainly of new vaccine-induced clones, largely distinct from infection-induced clones. Clones induced by infection and clones induced by vaccination both contracted markedly at late timepoints after vaccination, which fits with T cell responses waning over time. Limitations of the study were the small number of convalescent patients and the absence of early post-infection timepoints.

After roughly 11 days of culture, CD4+ T cells were isolated with the EasySep CD4+ T cell isolation kit. PCR-confirmed SARS-CoV-2 infection had occurred in convalescent patients between March and December 2020, before the Alpha, Beta and Delta variants emerged in the United States. Each participant got two doses of an mRNA SARS-CoV-2 vaccine, either BNT162b2 or mRNA-1273. Half of the culture medium was replaced with fresh IL-2-containing medium on days 3 and 7. Unless noted otherwise, every peptide stimulation condition was grown in triplicate wells. Using Ficoll-Paque Plus gradient centrifugation, PBMC were separated from whole blood and then either used fresh or cryopreserved at -140C. Genomic DNA was extracted from cultured CD4+ T cells with the QIAamp micro DNA kit. V drops 1 base and J drops 4 bases, leaving 11 bases in between. Sequences SGHRS (CDR1) and YFSETQ (CDR2) are obtained from the germline V gene. Measured from the cysteine to the phenylalanine, the CDR3 is 14 residues long. Just CDR3 DNA is preserved here, 42 bases in frame from base 1.

This clonotype originated in a human donor who had a prior SARS-CoV-2 infection. This sample comprised CD4+ T cells from PBMCs cultured without peptide, obtained after COVID-19 vaccination. The chain employs TRBV5-1 and TRBJ1-2; tentative D gene TRBD1, with 6 bases matching. Read as DNA, the sequence is TGCGCCAGCAGCTTGAAGCAGGGGTTCTATGGCTACACCTTC. Its translation reads: CASSLKQGFYGYTF.